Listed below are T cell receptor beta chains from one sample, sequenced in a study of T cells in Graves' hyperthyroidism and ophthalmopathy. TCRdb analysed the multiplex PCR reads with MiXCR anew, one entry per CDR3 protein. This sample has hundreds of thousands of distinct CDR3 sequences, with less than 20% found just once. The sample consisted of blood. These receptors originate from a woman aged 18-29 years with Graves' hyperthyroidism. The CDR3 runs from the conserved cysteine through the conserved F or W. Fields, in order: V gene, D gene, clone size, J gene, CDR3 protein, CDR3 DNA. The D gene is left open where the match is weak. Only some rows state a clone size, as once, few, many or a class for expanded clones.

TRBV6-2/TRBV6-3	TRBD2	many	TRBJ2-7	CASSKGLAGGYEQYF	TGTGCCAGCAGCAAGGGACTAGCGGGAGGCTACGAGCAGTACTTC
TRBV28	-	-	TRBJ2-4	CASSPMGYGGLVAKNIQYF	TGTGCCAGCAGTCCAATGGGGTATGGTGGCTTGGTTGCCAAAAACATTCAGTACTTC
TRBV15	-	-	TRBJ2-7	CATSRDLLVWESSYEQYF	TGTGCCACCAGCAGAGATCTTTTAGTGTGGGAAAGCTCCTACGAGCAGTACTTC
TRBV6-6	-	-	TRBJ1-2	CASSYSRDGYGYTF	TGTGCCAGCAGTTACTCAAGGGACGGATATGGCTACACCTTC
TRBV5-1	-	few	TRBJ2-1	CASSSPRNEQFF	TGCGCCAGCAGCTCCCCTAGAAATGAGCAGTTCTTC
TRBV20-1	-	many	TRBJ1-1	CSARKGPNTEAFF	TGCAGTGCTAGGAAGGGGCCGAACACTGAAGCTTTCTTT
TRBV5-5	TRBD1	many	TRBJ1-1	CASSFFRGRNTEAFF	TGTGCCAGCAGCTTTTTCAGGGGGAGGAACACTGAAGCTTTCTTT
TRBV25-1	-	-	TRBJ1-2	CASKWNFYGYTF	TGTGCCAGCAAATGGAATTTCTATGGCTACACCTTC
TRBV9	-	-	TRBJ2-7	CASSVGSSRTYEQYF	TGTGCCAGCAGCGTAGGGTCTTCCAGAACCTACGAGCAGTACTTC
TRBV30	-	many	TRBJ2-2	CAWSRGIAFTGELFF	TGTGCCTGGAGCCGCGGCATAGCGTTCACCGGGGAGCTGTTTTTT
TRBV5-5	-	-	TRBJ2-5	CASSWGRAGGETQYF	TGTGCCAGCAGCTGGGGCCGGGCCGGGGGAGAGACCCAGTACTTC
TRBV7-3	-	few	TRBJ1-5	CASSLGRQNSNQPQHF	TGTGCCAGCAGCTTAGGGCGGCAGAATAGCAATCAGCCCCAGCATTTT
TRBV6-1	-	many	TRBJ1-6	CASSSPGLGSPLHF	TGTGCCAGCAGTTCCCCAGGGCTAGGTTCACCCCTCCACTTT
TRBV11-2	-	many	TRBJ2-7	CASRGDSAYEQYF	TGTGCCAGCAGAGGAGACAGCGCCTACGAGCAGTACTTC
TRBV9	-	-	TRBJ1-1	CASGDRDGDVAEAFF	TGTGCCAGCGGCGACCGTGACGGCGACGTCGCTGAAGCTTTCTTT
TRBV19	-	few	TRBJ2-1	CASSIGLESEQFF	TGTGCCAGTAGTATAGGACTAGAGTCCGAGCAGTTCTTC
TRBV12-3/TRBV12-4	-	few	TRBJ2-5	CASTLTGGGETQYF	TGTGCCAGCACCCTAACGGGGGGCGGAGAGACCCAGTACTTC
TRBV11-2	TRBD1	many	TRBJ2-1	CASSLGQGGQFF	TGTGCCAGCAGCTTGGGACAGGGCGGGCAGTTCTTC
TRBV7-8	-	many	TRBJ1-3	CASSLGHRSGNTIYF	TGTGCCAGCAGCTTAGGACATCGCTCTGGAAACACCATATATTTT
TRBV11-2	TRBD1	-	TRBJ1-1	CASSFGDRMNTEAFF	TGTGCCAGCAGCTTCGGGGACAGGATGAACACTGAAGCTTTCTTT
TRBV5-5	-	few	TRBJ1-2	CASSWAGGASGYTF	TGTGCCAGCAGCTGGGCCGGGGGGGCCAGTGGCTACACCTTC
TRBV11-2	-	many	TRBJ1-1	CASSLFPGPTEAFF	TGTGCCAGCAGCTTGTTCCCAGGGCCCACTGAAGCTTTCTTT
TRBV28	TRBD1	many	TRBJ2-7	CASRQGSYEQYF	TGTGCCAGTCGACAGGGGTCCTACGAGCAGTACTTC
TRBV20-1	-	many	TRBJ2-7	CSARVGGLRDEQYF	TGCAGTGCTAGAGTGGGGGGACTCCGAGACGAGCAGTACTTC
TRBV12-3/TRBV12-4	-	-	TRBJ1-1	CASNFSTEAFF	TGTGCCAGCAATTTTAGTACTGAAGCTTTCTTT
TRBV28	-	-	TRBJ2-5	CASTDLGRGRMETQYF	TGTGCCAGCACTGATCTCGGCAGGGGTAGAATGGAGACCCAGTACTTC
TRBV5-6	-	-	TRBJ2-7	CASSFDQTGPSYEQYF	TGTGCCAGCAGCTTTGATCAGACGGGGCCTTCCTACGAGCAGTACTTC
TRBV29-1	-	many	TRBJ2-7	CSANRGDTSYEQYF	TGCAGCGCGAACCGGGGGGACACATCCTACGAGCAGTACTTC
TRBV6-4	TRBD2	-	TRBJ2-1	CASSATAGGYNEQFF	TGTGCCAGCAGTGCCACAGCGGGAGGTTACAATGAGCAGTTCTTC
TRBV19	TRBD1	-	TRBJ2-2	CASSTGQGAGGGELFF	TGTGCCAGTAGTACGGGACAGGGGGCAGGCGGCGGGGAGCTGTTTTTT
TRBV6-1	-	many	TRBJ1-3	CASSLDGITNGNTIYF	TGTGCCAGCAGTCTTGACGGCATTACAAATGGAAACACCATATATTTT
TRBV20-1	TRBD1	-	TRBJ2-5	CSARAGTGQETQYF	TGCAGTGCTAGAGCCGGGACAGGGCAAGAGACCCAGTACTTC
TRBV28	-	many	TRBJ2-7	CASSLAGSRNEQYF	TGTGCCAGCAGTTTAGCCGGGTCTAGGAACGAGCAGTACTTC
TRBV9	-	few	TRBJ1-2	CASSGQGSQNYYGYTF	TGTGCCAGCAGCGGCCAGGGGAGTCAAAACTACTATGGCTACACCTTC
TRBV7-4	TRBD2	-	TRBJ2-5	CASSLRGLAGVQGETQYF	TGTGCCAGCAGCTTAAGGGGACTAGCGGGGGTTCAGGGTGAGACCCAGTACTTC
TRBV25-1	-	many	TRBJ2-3	CASSHKPGGTGTDTQYF	TGTGCCAGCAGTCACAAACCCGGGGGTACCGGCACAGATACGCAGTATTTT
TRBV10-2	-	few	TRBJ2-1	CASSEKGASGSNEQFF	TGCGCCAGCAGTGAGAAAGGGGCATCAGGATCCAATGAGCAGTTCTTC
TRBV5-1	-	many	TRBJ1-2	CASSSTQIRDGYTF	TGCGCCAGCAGCTCGACCCAGATTCGAGATGGCTACACCTTC
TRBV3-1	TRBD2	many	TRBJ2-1	CASSQTTLAGRNEQFF	TGTGCCAGCAGCCAAACCACTTTAGCGGGAAGAAATGAGCAGTTCTTC
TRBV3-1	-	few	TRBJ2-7	CASGPRGARSYEQYF	TGTGCCAGCGGTCCAAGGGGGGCGAGGTCCTACGAGCAGTACTTC
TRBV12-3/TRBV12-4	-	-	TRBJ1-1	CASSFSSGGRGTEAFF	TGTGCCAGCAGTTTTTCATCGGGAGGGAGGGGGACTGAAGCTTTCTTT
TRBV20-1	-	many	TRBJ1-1	CSAFSAQSNTEAFF	TGCAGTGCTTTCTCGGCACAGTCTAACACTGAAGCTTTCTTT
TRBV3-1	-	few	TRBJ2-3	CASSQDVQSTDTQYF	TGTGCCAGCAGCCAAGATGTGCAGAGCACAGATACGCAGTATTTT
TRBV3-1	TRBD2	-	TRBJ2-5	CASSQGISGGAGETQYF	TGTGCCAGCAGCCAAGGGATAAGCGGGGGGGCCGGGGAGACCCAGTACTTC
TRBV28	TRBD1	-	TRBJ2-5	CASSTGTGVYQETQYF	TGTGCCAGCAGCACAGGGACAGGGGTCTACCAAGAGACCCAGTACTTC
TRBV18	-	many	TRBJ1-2	CASSDPQGFVHGYTF	TGTGCCAGCTCAGATCCTCAGGGTTTTGTCCATGGCTACACCTTC
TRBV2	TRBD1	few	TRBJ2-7	CASSADRGGYEQYF	TGTGCCAGCAGTGCGGACAGGGGCGGTTACGAGCAGTACTTC
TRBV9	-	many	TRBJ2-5	CASSPSVGRSETQYF	TGTGCCAGCAGCCCGAGCGTGGGACGATCAGAGACCCAGTACTTC
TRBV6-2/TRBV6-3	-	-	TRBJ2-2	CASSYSSVGGNTGELFF	TGTGCCAGCAGTTACTCTAGCGTTGGCGGGAACACCGGGGAGCTGTTTTTT
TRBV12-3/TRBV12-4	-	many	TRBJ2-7	CASSPQQGNEQYF	TGTGCCAGCAGCCCCCAGCAGGGTAACGAGCAGTACTTC
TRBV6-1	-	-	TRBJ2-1	CASIGLRGNGNEQFF	TGTGCCAGCATTGGTTTGAGGGGGAATGGGAATGAGCAGTTCTTC
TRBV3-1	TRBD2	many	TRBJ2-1	CASSQDRASGSSYNEQFF	TGTGCCAGCAGCCAAGATAGGGCTAGCGGGAGCTCCTACAATGAGCAGTTCTTC
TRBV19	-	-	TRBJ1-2	CASSTPGNYGYTF	TGTGCCAGTAGTACCCCGGGTAACTATGGCTACACCTTC
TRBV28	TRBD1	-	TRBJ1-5	CASSLLGQYNQPQHF	TGTGCCAGCAGCCTCCTGGGACAGTACAATCAGCCCCAGCATTTT